Following are 3 T cell receptor beta chains from one sample sequenced in a study of beta chain features in type 1 diabetes (dated by TCRdb to the late 2010s). Receptor libraries were prepared by the immunoSEQ multiplex PCR assay. The High Capacity cDNA Reverse Transcription Kit was used to reverse transcribe all of the isolated RNA, meaning that expressed TCRB transcripts were what got sequenced. TCRdb limited this immuneACCESS table to in-frame rearrangements with V and J called. A share of clones is missing; checked studies link under half to unresolved V genes, and the rest is unexplained. This sample gives approximately 250,000 clones in total; 13% to 15% of them show up just once. The top ten constitute about 0.024% of the sample. Specimen: naive CD4+ T cells from blood. The cell subset or site label on this specimen signifies: true naive CD4+ T cells. The receptors were gathered from a woman aged 40 to 50 in good health.

J is TRBJ2-5 and V is TRBV5-1, with unresolved D. The CDR3 extends over 15 amino acids. CDR1 and CDR2 (germline): SGHRS, YFSETQ. Between the trimmed V and J ends, which lost 4 bases and 2 bases, there was a span of 15 bases. CDR3 DNA sequence: TGCGCCAGCAGCCCCTTATTCAGTTTTCAAGAGACCCAGTACTTC. It codes for CASSPLFSFQETQYF.

The V and J genes are TRBV7-2 and TRBJ2-1; 9 bases agree with TRBD1. The germline V gene encodes CDR1 SGHTA and CDR2 FQGNSA. CDR3 length: 13 residues. With 10 bases clipped from V and 3 bases from J, the junction kept 4 bases outside the gene matches. The CDR3 spells CATRGQGYNEQFF. For the CDR3, the DNA is TGTGCCACCCGGGGACAGGGCTACAATGAGCAGTTCTTC.

The chain uses TRBV29-1 and TRBJ1-1; perhaps TRBD1 as D (6 bases). V lost 3 bases, J lost 3 bases, and 14 bases lay in between. This CDR3 region has 14 residues. From germline, CDR1 is SQVTM and CDR2 ANQGSEA. As DNA, the CDR3 is TGCAGCGTTGATGGGAGGGGGTTGGACACTGAAGCTTTCTTT. Its translation: CSVDGRGLDTEAFF.